Listed below are T cell receptor beta chains from one sample, sequenced in a study of memory CD4+ T cells and cytomegalovirus serostatus. The assay was immunoSEQ multiplex PCR, and TCRdb's table has in-frame clones only and misses some. The data contain 40,000 to 55,000 clones, roughly 80% of them singletons. Sequencing was performed on memory CD4+ T cells from blood. The receptors were gathered from an adult in good health and CMV-seronegative. Each CDR3 is given with its conserved first and last residue. The D gene is left open where the match is weak. Size is stated for part of the rows, as once, few or many counts, or as a class when the clone is expanded.

v_gene,abundance,j_gene,d_gene,CDR3nt,CDR3aa
TRBV7-3,NA,TRBJ2-1,TRBD2,TGTGCCAGCAGCTCAGAACCGCGCCTAGCGGGAACCGTGTTGGGGAATGAGCAGTTCTTC,CASSSEPRLAGTVLGNEQFF
TRBV2,few,TRBJ1-3,TRBD1,TGTGCCGGTTTCCGGGACAGGGGGCTGGCTGGAAACACCATATATTTT,CAGFRDRGLAGNTIYF
TRBV30,NA,TRBJ2-3,TRBD1,TGTGCTTCGGACAGGGCGAAGGGTACGCAGTATTTT,CASDRAKGTQYF
TRBV7-9,NA,TRBJ2-3,TRBD2,TGTGCCAGCAGCGGCTGGGGGGGGACTACTACAGATACGCAGTATTTT,CASSGWGGTTTDTQYF
TRBV2,NA,TRBJ1-1,NA,TGTGCCAGCAGTGAAAGGGTCTGGAACACTGAAGCTTTCTTT,CASSERVWNTEAFF
TRBV29-1,NA,TRBJ2-3,TRBD2,TGCAGCGTTGACGGCGGGGGGGGCACAGATACGCAGTATTTT,CSVDGGGGTDTQYF
TRBV18,once,TRBJ2-2,NA,TGTGCCAGCTCACCTCAGACCAGATCGGCTTCGAACACCGGGGAGCTGTTTTTT,CASSPQTRSASNTGELFF
TRBV19,NA,TRBJ2-2,NA,TGTGCCAGTAGTAGGGAGGGAGGACAGGGGAACACCGGGGAGCTGTTTTTT,CASSREGGQGNTGELFF
TRBV4-1,NA,TRBJ1-2,NA,TGCGCCAGCAGCCAATTCGAGGGGGGCTATGGCTACACCTTC,CASSQFEGGYGYTF
TRBV7-9,NA,TRBJ2-7,TRBD1,TGTGCCAGCAGCCCACGGGACAGGCTCTACGAGCAGTACTTC,CASSPRDRLYEQYF
TRBV30,NA,TRBJ2-3,NA,TGTGCCTGGAGCTGGGGGACTGAGGCGCAGTATTTT,CAWSWGTEAQYF
TRBV28,NA,TRBJ1-1,TRBD1,TGTGCCAGCAGTTCAGGGGGCACTGAAGCTTTCTTT,CASSSGGTEAFF
TRBV19,NA,TRBJ2-2,NA,TGTGCCAGTAGTTTGGGACAGAACACCGGGGAGCTGTTTTTT,CASSLGQNTGELFF
TRBV19,NA,TRBJ2-1,TRBD2,TGTGCCAGTAGTATCCTAGCGGGAGGTCTGGGGAATGAGCAGTTCTTC,CASSILAGGLGNEQFF
TRBV2,NA,TRBJ1-3,NA,TGTGCCAGCAGTGAGTTCTCTGGAAACACCATATATTTT,CASSEFSGNTIYF
TRBV28,NA,TRBJ1-4,NA,TGTGCCAGCAGTCTACCCACGGGGGCTAATGAAAAACTGTTTTTT,CASSLPTGANEKLFF
TRBV19,NA,TRBJ1-5,NA,TGTGCCAGTAGTCGACAGTACAATCAGCCCCAGCATTTT,CASSRQYNQPQHF
TRBV9,NA,TRBJ1-5,NA,TGTGCCAGCAGCCAAGCCCCAGGTGGACAGCCCCAGCATTTT,CASSQAPGGQPQHF
TRBV5-1,NA,TRBJ2-7,NA,TGCGCCAGCAGCCTCGGGACTCTCAATTCCTACGAGCAGTACTTC,CASSLGTLNSYEQYF
TRBV11-3,NA,TRBJ2-3,TRBD2,TGTGCCAGCAGCACTAGCGGGAGAGGAGATACGCAGTATTTT,CASSTSGRGDTQYF
TRBV6-6,NA,TRBJ2-7,NA,TGTGCCAGCAGTTATAGCGCCACTTCCTTCTACGAGCAGTACTTC,CASSYSATSFYEQYF
TRBV5-4,NA,TRBJ1-1,NA,TGTGCCAGCAGCCAAGTGGGGTCCACTGAAGCTTTCTTT,CASSQVGSTEAFF
TRBV9,NA,TRBJ2-7,TRBD2,TGTGCCAGCAGTACCGGGACTAGAAACTACGAGCAGTACTTC,CASSTGTRNYEQYF
TRBV5-3,NA,TRBJ2-7,TRBD2,TGTGCCAGAAGCTTGGGACCCAGCGGGAGGGCCTACGAGCAGTACTTC,CARSLGPSGRAYEQYF
TRBV7-9,NA,TRBJ2-5,TRBD2,TGTGCCAGCAGCCTCCTTGGGGGGAGGGCCGAGGAGACCCAGTACTTC,CASSLLGGRAEETQYF
TRBV2,NA,TRBJ1-1,NA,TGTGCCAGCAGTGAAGGGGAAGGAGCTTTCTTT,CASSEGEGAFF
TRBV28,NA,TRBJ1-2,NA,TGTGCCAGCAGACCCGGACGGTATGGCTACACCTTC,CASRPGRYGYTF
TRBV27,NA,TRBJ2-1,TRBD2,TGTGCCAGCAGTTTTGAAAGGACTAGCGGGTTCCGGAGGGGTGAGCAGTTCTTC,CASSFERTSGFRRGEQFF
TRBV7-8,NA,TRBJ2-7,TRBD1,TGTGCCAGCAGCCCCTCCGACAGGGCTGGAGAGCAGTACTTC,CASSPSDRAGEQYF
TRBV5-1,NA,TRBJ1-1,TRBD1,TGCGCCAGCAGCACGGGACAGGGAGAAGCTTTCTTT,CASSTGQGEAFF
TRBV5-4,few,TRBJ2-5,NA,TGTGCCAGCAGCTTGCCAAAGGAGACCCAGTACTTC,CASSLPKETQYF
TRBV6-1,NA,TRBJ1-4,NA,TGTGCCAGCAGTGAAGCCGGATTGACAACTAATGAAAAACTGTTTTTT,CASSEAGLTTNEKLFF
TRBV27,NA,TRBJ1-2,TRBD1,TGTGCCAGCAGTTTAGATGACAGGGGGCCCCGTAAGGGCTACACCTTC,CASSLDDRGPRKGYTF
TRBV5-1,NA,TRBJ2-5,TRBD1,TGCGCCAGCAGCTTCGGGGACAGGTTGGCCCAGTACTTC,CASSFGDRLAQYF
TRBV6-4,NA,TRBJ1-1,NA,TGTGCCAGCAGAAACTCTCTGGGCCCCTCCACTGAAGCTTTCTTT,CASRNSLGPSTEAFF
TRBV18,NA,TRBJ2-1,NA,TGTGCCAGCTCACCTTATTCCCATAGTTACAATGAGCAGTTCTTC,CASSPYSHSYNEQFF
TRBV30,NA,TRBJ1-4,NA,TGTGCCTGGAGCGGGGGGCCTAATGAAAAACTGTTTTTT,CAWSGGPNEKLFF
TRBV7-9,NA,TRBJ2-1,NA,TGTGCCAGCAGCTTAGCGGTCACTAACAATGAGCAGTTCTTC,CASSLAVTNNEQFF
TRBV5-1,NA,TRBJ2-1,NA,TGCGCCAGCAGCTTGGAGTCGGGCACGCGCTCCTACAATGAGCAGTTCTTC,CASSLESGTRSYNEQFF
TRBV25-1,NA,TRBJ2-1,NA,TGTGCCAGCACGCTCTACAATGAGCAGTTCTTC,CASTLYNEQFF